This T cell receptor (beta chain) was observed in a study of tumor-infiltrating lymphocytes in glioblastoma multiforme. The CDR3 totals 14 residues. The germline V gene encodes CDR1 MDHEN and CDR2 SYDVKM. Trimming took 5 bases from V and 5 from J, leaving 10 bases between them. Multiple V-beta primers and a C-beta primer amplified TCRB from RNA. These TCRB libraries lack any described unique molecular identifiers. TCRdb processed the multiplex PCR reads anew with MiXCR; each CDR3 protein has one entry. The sample has nearly 8,500 distinct CDR3 sequences; over 60% are singletons. The study's findings and limits: Just one glioblastoma patient contributed to the TCR-mutation comparison.

This clonotype was picked up many times. Its antigen remains unknown. The specimen sequenced was brain tumor tissue. This chain uses TRBV28 with TRBJ1-6; D not resolved. The clonotype originates from a male donor with glioblastoma. Here the CDR3 reads CASSPVGDNSPLHF. The CDR3 DNA is TGTGCCAGCAGTCCTGTGGGTGATAATTCACCCCTCCACTTT.